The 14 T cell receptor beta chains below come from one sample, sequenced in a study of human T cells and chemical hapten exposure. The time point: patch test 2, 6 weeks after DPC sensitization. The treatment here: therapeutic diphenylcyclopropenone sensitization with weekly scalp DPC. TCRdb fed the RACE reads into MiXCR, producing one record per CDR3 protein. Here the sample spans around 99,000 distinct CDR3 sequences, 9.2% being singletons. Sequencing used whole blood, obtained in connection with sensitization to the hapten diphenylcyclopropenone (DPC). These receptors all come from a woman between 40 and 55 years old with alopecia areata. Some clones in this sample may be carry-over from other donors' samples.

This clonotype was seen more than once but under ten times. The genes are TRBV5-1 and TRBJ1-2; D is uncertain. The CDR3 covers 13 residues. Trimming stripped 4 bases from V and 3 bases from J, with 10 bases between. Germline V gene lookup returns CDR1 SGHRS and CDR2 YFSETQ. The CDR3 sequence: CASSPDNDYGYTF. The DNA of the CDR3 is TGCGCCAGCAGCCCCGACAACGACTATGGCTACACCTTC.

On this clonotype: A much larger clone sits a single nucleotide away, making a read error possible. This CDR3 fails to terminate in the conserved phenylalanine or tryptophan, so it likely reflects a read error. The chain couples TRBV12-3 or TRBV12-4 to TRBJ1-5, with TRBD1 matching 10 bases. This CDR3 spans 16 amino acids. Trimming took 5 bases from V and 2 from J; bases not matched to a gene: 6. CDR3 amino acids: CASSLGTGVGNQPQHY. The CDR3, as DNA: TGTGCCAGCAGTCTGGGGACAGGGGTTGGCAATCAGCCCCAGCATTAT.

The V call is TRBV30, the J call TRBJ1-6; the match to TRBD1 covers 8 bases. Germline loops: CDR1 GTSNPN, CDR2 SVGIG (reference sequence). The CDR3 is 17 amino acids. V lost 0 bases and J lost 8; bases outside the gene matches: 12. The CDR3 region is CAWSVDGRNRGYSPLHF. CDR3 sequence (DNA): TGTGCCTGGAGTGTCGATGGGCGTAACAGGGGGTATTCACCCCTCCACTTT.

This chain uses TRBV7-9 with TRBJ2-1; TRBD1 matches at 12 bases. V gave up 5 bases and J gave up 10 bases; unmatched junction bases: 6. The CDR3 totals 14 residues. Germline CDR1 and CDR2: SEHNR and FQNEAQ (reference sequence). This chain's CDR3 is CASSGGTGGWEQFF. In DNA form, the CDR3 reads TGTGCCAGCAGCGGAGGGACAGGGGGCTGGGAGCAGTTCTTC.

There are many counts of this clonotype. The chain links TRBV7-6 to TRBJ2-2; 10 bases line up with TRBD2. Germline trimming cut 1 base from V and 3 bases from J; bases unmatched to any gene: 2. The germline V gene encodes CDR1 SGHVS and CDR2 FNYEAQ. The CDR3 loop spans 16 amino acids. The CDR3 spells CASSLEAGGHTGELFF. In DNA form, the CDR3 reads TGTGCCAGCAGCTTAGAAGCGGGGGGGCACACCGGGGAGCTGTTTTTT. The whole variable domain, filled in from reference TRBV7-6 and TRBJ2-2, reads GAGVSQSPRYKVTKRGQDVALRCDPISGHVSLYWYRQALGQGPEFLTYFNYEAQQDKSGLPNDRFSAERPEGSISTLTIQRTEQRDSAMYRCASSLEAGGHTGELFFGEGSRLTVL.

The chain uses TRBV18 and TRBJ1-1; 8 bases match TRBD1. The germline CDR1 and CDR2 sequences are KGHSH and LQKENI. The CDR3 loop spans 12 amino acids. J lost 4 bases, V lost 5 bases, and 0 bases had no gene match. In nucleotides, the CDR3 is TGTGCCAGCTCAGGACAGGGCACTGAAGCTTTCTTT. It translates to CASSGQGTEAFF.

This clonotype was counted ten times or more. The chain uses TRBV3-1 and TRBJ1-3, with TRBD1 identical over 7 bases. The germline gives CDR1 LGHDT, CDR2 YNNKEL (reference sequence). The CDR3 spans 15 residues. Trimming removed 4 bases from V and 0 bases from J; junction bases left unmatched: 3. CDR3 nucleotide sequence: TGTGCCAGCAGCCGAGACAGGGTCTCTGGAAACACCATATATTTT. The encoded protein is CASSRDRVSGNTIYF.

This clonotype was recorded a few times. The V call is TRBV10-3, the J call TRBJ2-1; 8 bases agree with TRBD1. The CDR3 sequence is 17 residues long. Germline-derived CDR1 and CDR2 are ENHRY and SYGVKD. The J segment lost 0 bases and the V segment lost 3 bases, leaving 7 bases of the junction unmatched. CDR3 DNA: TGTGCCATCAGTGATACCGACAGGGGACTCTCCTACAATGAGCAGTTCTTC. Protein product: CAISDTDRGLSYNEQFF.

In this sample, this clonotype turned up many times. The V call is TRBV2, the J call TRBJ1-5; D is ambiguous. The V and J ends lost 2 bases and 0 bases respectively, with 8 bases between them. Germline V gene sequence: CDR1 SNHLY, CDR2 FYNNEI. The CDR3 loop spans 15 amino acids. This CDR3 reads CASSESLYSNQPQHF. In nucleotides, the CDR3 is TGTGCCAGCAGTGAAAGTCTGTATAGCAATCAGCCCCAGCATTTT.

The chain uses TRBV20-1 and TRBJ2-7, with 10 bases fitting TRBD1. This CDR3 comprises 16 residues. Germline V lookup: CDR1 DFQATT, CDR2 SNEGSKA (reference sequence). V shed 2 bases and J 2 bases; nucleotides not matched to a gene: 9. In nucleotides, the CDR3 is TGCAGTGCTAGACAGCATCCGGGACAGGGGCCCTACGAGCAGTACTTC. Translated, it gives CSARQHPGQGPYEQYF.

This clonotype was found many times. The CDR3 loop reads CASSPSGTGVNTEAFF. CDR3 DNA sequence: TGTGCCAGCAGCCCCAGTGGAACAGGGGTGAACACTGAAGCTTTCTTT. V usage is TRBV7-9 and J usage is TRBJ1-1; 7 bases map to TRBD1. The CDR3 runs 16 residues. J lost 0 bases, V lost 5 bases, and 9 bases had no gene match. CDR1 is SEHNR and CDR2 is FQNEAQ in the germline V gene (reference sequence).

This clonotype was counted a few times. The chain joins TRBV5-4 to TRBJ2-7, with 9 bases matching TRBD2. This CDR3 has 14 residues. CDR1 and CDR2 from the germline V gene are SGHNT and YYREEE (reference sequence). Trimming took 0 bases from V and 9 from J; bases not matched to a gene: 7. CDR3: CASSLGLAVGRQYF. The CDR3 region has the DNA TGTGCCAGCAGCTTGGGACTAGCGGTCGGGCGGCAGTACTTC.

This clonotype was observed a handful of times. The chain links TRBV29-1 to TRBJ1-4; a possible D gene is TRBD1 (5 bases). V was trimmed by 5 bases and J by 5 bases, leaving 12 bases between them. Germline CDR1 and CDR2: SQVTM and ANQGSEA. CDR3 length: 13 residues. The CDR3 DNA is TGCAGCGTTTTGGGGGGAGCGAATGAAAAACTGTTTTTT. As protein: CSVLGGANEKLFF.

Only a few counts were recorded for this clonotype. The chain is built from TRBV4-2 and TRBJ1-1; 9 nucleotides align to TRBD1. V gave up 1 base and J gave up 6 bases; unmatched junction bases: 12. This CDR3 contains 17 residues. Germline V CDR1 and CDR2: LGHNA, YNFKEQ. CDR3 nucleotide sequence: TGTGCCAGCAGCCAAGCTCGTGTACAGGGGGCTGGAGCTGAAGCTTTCTTT. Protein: CASSQARVQGAGAEAFF.